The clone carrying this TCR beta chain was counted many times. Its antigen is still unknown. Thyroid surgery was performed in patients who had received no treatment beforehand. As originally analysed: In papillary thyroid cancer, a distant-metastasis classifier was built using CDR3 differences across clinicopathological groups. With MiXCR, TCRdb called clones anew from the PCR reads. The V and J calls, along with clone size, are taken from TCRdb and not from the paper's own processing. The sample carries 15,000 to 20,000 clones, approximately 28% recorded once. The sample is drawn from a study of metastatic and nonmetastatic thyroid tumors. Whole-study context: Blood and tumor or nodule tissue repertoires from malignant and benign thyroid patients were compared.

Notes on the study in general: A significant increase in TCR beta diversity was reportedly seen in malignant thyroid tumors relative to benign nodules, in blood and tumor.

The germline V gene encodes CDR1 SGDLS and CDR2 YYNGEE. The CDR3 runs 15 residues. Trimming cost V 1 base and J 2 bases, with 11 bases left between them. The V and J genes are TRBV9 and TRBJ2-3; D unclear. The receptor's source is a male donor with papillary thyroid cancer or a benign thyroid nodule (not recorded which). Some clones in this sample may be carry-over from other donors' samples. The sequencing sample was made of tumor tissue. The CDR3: CASSVPPLYTDTQYF. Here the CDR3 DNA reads TGTGCCAGCAGCGTACCGCCACTATACACAGATACGCAGTATTTT.